What follows are 3 T cell receptor beta chains derived from one specimen sequenced in a study of blood T cell repertoires in COVID-19. Only in-frame clones appear in the TCRdb table, and some are missing; sequencing was by immunoSEQ multiplex PCR. Among about 140,000 clones, 84% were seen once, and the ten largest hold roughly 3.4%. The sample consisted of PBMCs or T cells enriched from blood (not recorded which). The receptors originated from a woman in her forties or fifties with acute COVID-19.

DNA of the CDR3: TGTGCCAGCAGCAACCTCGGGACAGGGGTTACCTACGAGCAGTACTTC. Protein: CASSNLGTGVTYEQYF. The genes are TRBV21-1 and TRBJ2-7; TRBD1, as called in the table, went unchecked against the DNA. TRBV21-1 counts as a pseudogene. CDR3 size: 16 residues.

The chain employs TRBV30 and TRBJ1-6; 8 bases match TRBD1. V dropped 4 bases and J dropped 7; count of bases not matched to a gene: 3. The CDR3 extends over 13 amino acids. Germline loops: CDR1 GTSNPN, CDR2 SVGIG (reference sequence). CDR3 sequence (DNA): TGTGCCTGGAACGGACAGGGAAATTCACCCCTCCACTTT. Its translation is CAWNGQGNSPLHF.

The chain joins TRBV19 to TRBJ1-4, with 7 bases aligning to TRBD1. The CDR3 length is 15 residues. Germline CDR1 LNHDA, CDR2 SQIVND (reference sequence). V lost 3 bases to trimming and J lost 4 bases; unmatched junction nucleotides: 5. CDR3 coding DNA: TGTGCCAGTAGTATCCGGGACAGCCATAATGAAAAACTGTTTTTT. Its protein is CASSIRDSHNEKLFF.